This T cell receptor (beta chain) was retrieved from a study of T cells expressing NK-cell markers. About the study: With respect to HCMV, seven of the eight sequenced donors were seropositive, and one was seronegative. Study-level findings and limits: HCMV specificity was not established for the expanded NKG2C+ T cell clones.

The CDR3 extends over 13 amino acids. Germline V lookup: CDR1 SGHTA, CDR2 FQGNSA. What made the TCR beta cDNA was 5'RACE template switching with UMIs. For each CDR3 protein, TCRdb gives one entry from its re-call of the 5' RACE reads, without DNA. The table counts 200,000 to 300,000 distinct CDR3 sequences; about 0.4% lies in the top ten. Concerning this clonotype itself: Its specificity is unknown.

The V and J genes are TRBV7-2 and TRBJ1-1; without DNA, the TCRdb call of TRBD1 cannot be checked. The source material was blood T cells: a sorted CD56 or NKG2C T cell subset, CD4+ or CD8+ T cells, or bulk PBMC T cells (not recorded which). The sequence was obtained from a young man in good health. The CDR3 loop is CASSSTPGQEAFF.